This TCR beta chain was observed in a study of long-term antiretroviral therapy in people with HIV (dated by TCRdb to the early 2020s). General notes on the study: Collection of the earliest samples took place about a decade ahead of the 2015 WHO recommendation for immediate ART, at a time when ART was typically delayed until CD4 counts fell. A total of 192 cryopreserved PBMC samples came from approximately 30 adults with confirmed HIV infection and were collected serially over a mean of roughly 6 years (range 1-12). About 35% of the 30 participants with HIV were female. A retrospective serial study tested whether ART initiation and durable HIV suppression were associated with changes in peripheral blood TRB repertoire composition and diversity. Test extractions of a monoclonal T-cell line alongside 30 or so polyclonal samples showed no cross-contamination during QIAcube processing.

The immunoSEQ hsTCRB v3.0 assay was used at survey level resolution for TRB variable region sequencing. TRB sequencing targeted a depth of about 40,000-50,000 T-cell genomes per sample. An Illumina MiSeq with a v3 150-cycle kit was used to sequence the pooled TRB libraries. In the original analysis: Repertoire analysis was performed in R inside a reproducible Nextflow workflow that covered QC, data transformation and analysis. LymphoSeq2, an R package for exploring AIRR-Seq data, was used to implement custom analyses. A handful of samples yielding fewer than 5000 total TRB sequences were excluded, leaving 188 analyzed HIV repertoires. Of the roughly 180 retained HIV repertoires, approximately 57 were collected before and around 130 after ART initiation. Each repertoire was downsampled to 5000 TRB nucleotide sequences, and summary statistics were averaged across 100 downsampling iterations. Only TRB sequences with CDR3 regions of at least seven amino acids were retained for analysis. Diversity was assessed using a clonality score derived from Shannon entropy and using the Gini coefficient. Repertoire networks linked the top 5000 CDR3 amino acid sequences whenever two sequences differed by an edit distance of one. Antigen specificity groups and MHC restriction were predicted for TRB CDR3 amino acid sequences with GLIPH2. To flag known CMV, EBV, HIV or tissue antigen associations, CDR3 amino acid sequences were matched against VDJdb and McPAS-TCR. Pre-ART, post-ART and control groups were compared with Wilcoxon signed-rank tests and Holm-Bonferroni correction. TCRdb limited this immuneACCESS table to in-frame rearrangements with V and J called. A share of clones is missing; checked studies link under half to unresolved V genes, and the rest is unexplained. V and J calls and clone size are copied from that table; D and trimming were computed from the DNA. A total of 20,000 to 25,000 clones appear in this sample, 90% to 95% of them only once. Around 7.1% of the sample belongs to the ten largest clones.

The investigation overall reported the following: Owing to limited PBMC availability, only the TCR beta chain was sequenced, without alpha chain pairing. ART initiation was associated with a significant increase in TRB diversity, but diversity stayed significantly below transplant donor controls even after long-term ART. Unsorted PBMC were profiled instead of sorted CD4+ and CD8+ T cells because pre-ART samples had limited cell numbers. The repertoire was dominated across all time points by expanded TRB clones identified before ART initiation, although this dominance was seen to fluctuate and to decrease in many PLHIV after ART. No data were available on ART adherence, viral resistance or therapy changes, limiting inferences about post-ART repertoire changes. The samples span the years 2004 to 2017, and the ART regimens used at that time may not be as effective as current regimens. Narrower CDR3 length ranges were observed in HIV repertoires than in controls, and an antigen-experienced repertoire with only a slight naive shift after ART was suggested by the network structure.

To be included, a participant needed at least one PBMC sample from before ART initiation plus at least two post-ART samples. All participants with HIV were treated in the United States of America. Before DNA extraction, cryopreserved samples of about 0.9-10 million PBMC were thawed and then washed. At the time of the earliest PBMC sample, participants with HIV were aged between roughly 20 and 54 years. PBMC samples from each participant spanned 1-4 timepoints before ART initiation and 2-8 timepoints after ART initiation, with a median of 7 samples. For every participant, serial HIV viral load, CD4+ T-cell count, ART history and demographic data were obtained. Using a Qiagen kit on a QIAcube, genomic DNA was extracted from unsorted PBMC, with samples processed in batches of 12. After removal of 4 bases from V and 4 bases from J, the junction retains 0 bases not matched to a gene. The germline V gene specifies MNHNS as CDR1 and SASEGT as CDR2. There are 13 amino acids in the CDR3, from cysteine to phenylalanine inclusive. The sequence is cut down to CDR3 DNA, 39 bases in frame from base 1.

Comments on this clone: No cognate antigen has been identified for it. No much larger clonotype is one base removed from it; base qualities were not supplied.

The chain employs TRBV6-1 and TRBJ1-2, and 10 junction bases match TRBD1. The TCR was taken from a woman aged 45-59 years with HIV. The source was unsorted PBMCs, collected 4.4 years after starting antiretroviral therapy. Here is the DNA: TGTGCCAGCAGTGGGACAGGGGGCTATGGCTACACCTTC. This codes for CASSGTGGYGYTF.